Following are 29 T cell receptor beta chains from one sample sequenced in a study of T cell responses to AZD1222 COVID-19 vaccine. Only in-frame clones appear in the TCRdb table, and some are missing; sequencing was by immunoSEQ multiplex PCR. The table has around 120,000 clones, 70% to 90% seen once. Sample: peripheral blood, taken on day 0 of AZD1222 vaccination. The source of these receptors is an adult in good health.

The CDR3 region is CASSDASTDTQYF. DNA of the CDR3: TGTGCCAGCAGTGACGCCAGCACAGATACGCAGTATTTT. The V and J genes are TRBV6-4 and TRBJ2-3; unclear D gene. V gave up 2 bases and J gave up 0 bases, with 3 bases separating them. The CDR3 consists of 13 residues. CDR1 and CDR2 (germline): MRHNA, SNTAGT.

The genes are TRBV6-5 and TRBJ1-3; D gene ambiguous. This CDR3 comprises 14 residues. The V gene lost 5 bases and the J gene lost 4 bases, with 12 bases spanning the gap. Germline CDR1 MNHEY, CDR2 SVGAGI. Written as DNA, the CDR3 is TGTGCCAGCAGTCTCCGGGGAATCGGAAACACCATATATTTT. It encodes CASSLRGIGNTIYF.

This clone was observed a handful of times. The rearrangement links TRBV19 to TRBJ1-3; 10 bases line up with TRBD1. CDR1 and CDR2 (germline): LNHDA, SQIVND (reference sequence). This CDR3 contains 15 residues. V dropped 10 bases and J dropped 0; count of bases not matched to a gene: 6. CDR3 loop: CATKTGGGSGNTIYF. The CDR3 nucleotides read TGTGCCACCAAGACAGGGGGCGGCTCTGGAAACACCATATATTTT.

This clone was seen a handful of times. J is TRBJ1-2 and V is TRBV7-3; 11 bases align to TRBD1. The germline V gene encodes CDR1 SGHTA and CDR2 FQGTGA. J gave up 4 bases and V 4 bases, and 5 bases lay outside the gene matches. This CDR3 has 15 residues. The CDR3 loop reads CASSSRTGGVYGYTF. The CDR3 region has the DNA TGTGCCAGCAGCTCCAGGACAGGGGGCGTCTATGGCTACACCTTC.

The gene calls are TRBV11-3 and TRBJ1-3; no reliable D call. Trimming pared 5 bases from V and 1 base from J, leaving 6 bases between. This CDR3 spans 13 amino acids. Germline loops: CDR1 SGHNT, CDR2 YENEEA. CDR3 sequence reads: CASSTYSGNTIYF. The CDR3 DNA reads TGTGCCAGCAGCACCTATTCTGGAAACACCATATATTTT.

This clone was observed a few times. V is TRBV27 and J is TRBJ1-5; D is possibly TRBD1 (5 bases). The V and J ends lost 6 bases and 6 bases respectively, with 12 bases between them. The CDR3 has 13 amino acids. Germline CDR1 and CDR2: MNHEY and SMNVEV (reference sequence). The CDR3 region is CASSYYRGQPQHF. In nucleotides, the CDR3 is TGTGCCAGCAGCTATTATAGGGGTCAGCCCCAGCATTTT.

The rearrangement joins TRBV19 to TRBJ2-5; perhaps D is TRBD1 or TRBD2 (5 bases each). The germline V and J ends were trimmed by 8 bases and 5 bases, with 15 bases remaining between them. Germline V gives CDR1 LNHDA, CDR2 SQIVND (reference sequence). The CDR3 is made up of 13 amino acids. This CDR3 reads CASSGSNGETQYF. DNA for the CDR3: TGTGCCAGTTCAGGGAGTAACGGGGAGACCCAGTACTTC.

The chain combines TRBV24-1 with TRBJ2-7; D uncertain. The CDR3 runs 11 residues. Trimming stripped 3 bases from V and 9 bases from J, with 8 bases between. Germline V gives CDR1 KGHDR, CDR2 SFDVKD. CDR3 sequence reads: CATSDPARQYF. The CDR3 DNA reads TGTGCCACCAGTGATCCGGCCCGGCAGTACTTC.

This chain connects TRBV14 to TRBJ1-1; D is uncertain. In germline, CDR1 is SGHDN, CDR2 FVKESK. V was pared by 1 base and J by 4 bases, with 4 bases between. The length of the CDR3 is 12 residues. The CDR3 loop reads CASSQVFTEAFF. The CDR3 coding sequence is TGTGCCAGCAGCCAAGTCTTCACTGAAGCTTTCTTT.

This clone has only one observation. The J gene is TRBJ1-1, the V gene TRBV11-3; the D gene is possibly TRBD1 (5 bases). Germline assignment: CDR1 SGHNT and CDR2 YENEEA. The CDR3 loop spans 14 amino acids. The ends were cut back, 0 bases at V and 5 bases at J, with 10 bases in the middle. The CDR3, as DNA: TGTGCCAGCAGCTTAGAGCAGGGTATTACTGAAGCTTTCTTT. Its protein is CASSLEQGITEAFF.

The sample holds a few counts of this clone. CDR3 nucleotides: TGTGCCAGCAGGGACCGGGACGTTGAAAAACTGTTTTTT. This translates into CASRDRDVEKLFF. The chain is built from TRBV6-5 and TRBJ1-4, with D possibly being TRBD1 (5 bases). Trimming removed 6 bases at V and 7 bases at J, with 12 bases between. The CDR3 has 13 residues. The germline V gene has CDR1 MNHEY and CDR2 SVGAGI.

This clone has just one count. This rearrangement joins TRBV28 to TRBJ1-1; the match to TRBD1 covers 7 bases. V lost 7 bases and J lost 2; bases outside the gene matches: 7. Germline CDR1 is MDHEN and CDR2 is SYDVKM. The CDR3 consists of 14 residues. DNA for the CDR3: TGTGCCAGCAACCGCCGGGACAGAAACACTGAAGCTTTCTTT. Translation: CASNRRDRNTEAFF.

The chain has TRBV7-7 and TRBJ2-2, with 10 bases aligning to TRBD2. This CDR3 has 15 amino acids. Trimming took 1 base from V and 4 from J; bases not matched to a gene: 0. Germline CDR1 and CDR2: SSHAT and FNYEAQ (reference sequence). CDR3 in DNA: TGTGCCAGCAGCTTAGGACTAGCGGGCACCGGGGAGCTGTTTTTT. It translates to CASSLGLAGTGELFF.

CDR3 residues: CASSLRGGQNTGELFF. CDR3 nucleotide sequence: TGTGCCAGCAGCCTCCGCGGGGGGCAGAACACCGGGGAGCTGTTTTTT. The chain joins TRBV9 to TRBJ2-2; TRBD2 agrees at 8 bases. The length of the CDR3 is 16 residues. Germline lookup yields CDR1 SGDLS and CDR2 YYNGEE. The junction had 6 bases not matched to a gene; V was cut back by 4 bases and J by 1 base.

Of note for this clone: Distinct nucleotide sequences in the sample also encode this CDR3. As DNA, the CDR3 is TGTGCCAGCTCACCAGGGAGCAATGAAAAACTGTTTTTT. Protein sequence: CASSPGSNEKLFF. This rearrangement joins TRBV18 to TRBJ1-4; D remains ambiguous. Germline lookup yields CDR1 KGHSH and CDR2 LQKENI. The CDR3 consists of 13 residues. Between the trimmed V and J ends, which lost 2 bases and 5 bases, there was a span of 6 bases.

This clone was detected a few times. This chain joins TRBV5-6 and TRBJ1-2; 8 bases line up with TRBD1. The germline gives CDR1 SGHDT, CDR2 YYEEEE. The V segment lost 4 bases and the J segment 5 bases; nucleotides outside the gene matches: 7. This CDR3 region has 14 residues. CDR3 nucleotides: TGTGCCAGCAGCCCAGGACAGGGCTGGTATGGCTACACCTTC. This translates into CASSPGQGWYGYTF.

The chain joins TRBV4-1 to TRBJ2-4, with D unresolved. The CDR3 loop spans 18 amino acids. V lost 0 bases, J lost 2 bases, and 17 bases lay in between. Germline V lookup: CDR1 MGHRA, CDR2 YSYEKL. The CDR3 region has the DNA TGCGCCAGCAGCCAAGATACACGGGCCCTAGGGACCAAAAACATTCAGTACTTC. Translation gives CASSQDTRALGTKNIQYF.

This chain connects TRBV9 to TRBJ2-2; D perhaps matches TRBD2 (5 bases). This CDR3 region has 17 residues. The germline V gene encodes CDR1 SGDLS and CDR2 YYNGEE. V was cut by 0 bases and J by 2 bases, with 14 bases left in between. The CDR3 sequence: CASSVVSGTFNTGELFF. DNA for the CDR3: TGTGCCAGCAGCGTAGTATCGGGAACCTTTAACACCGGGGAGCTGTTTTTT.

V usage is TRBV7-4 and J usage is TRBJ1-5; D ambiguous. V was pared by 5 bases and J by 2 bases, with 19 bases between. This CDR3 spans 17 amino acids. The germline V gene has CDR1 SGHVT and CDR2 SQSDAQ. Written as DNA, the CDR3 is TGTGCCAGCAGCCTTAGTCCCGACCATGAGGGCAATCAGCCCCAGCATTTT. Its protein product is CASSLSPDHEGNQPQHF.

The chain combines TRBV2 with TRBJ2-5; 7 nucleotides align to TRBD2. The CDR3 covers 13 residues. The germline CDR1 and CDR2 sequences are SNHLY and FYNNEI. The ends lost 3 bases at V and 3 bases at J; junction bases unmatched: 1. Here the CDR3 DNA reads TGTGCCAGCAGTGAGGGGGGGGAAGAGACCCAGTACTTC. This codes for CASSEGGEETQYF.

As regards this clone: The sample carries other DNA sequences with the same CDR3. The CDR3 nucleotides read TGTGCCAGTAGTATGGACAGGGGGACCTATGGCTACACCTTC. Protein: CASSMDRGTYGYTF. The V and J genes are TRBV19 and TRBJ1-2; 10 bases are shared with TRBD1. The CDR3 extends over 14 amino acids. Germline V gives CDR1 LNHDA, CDR2 SQIVND (reference sequence). V lost 3 bases, J lost 4 bases, and 2 bases stayed unmatched.

The V gene is TRBV5-6, the J gene TRBJ2-7; 8 bases map to TRBD2. Germline CDR1 and CDR2: SGHDT and YYEEEE. The trim removed 1 base at V and 0 bases at J, leaving 3 bases unmatched. The CDR3 runs 15 residues. The CDR3, as DNA: TGTGCCAGCAGCTTGCGCGGGAGGACCTCCTACGAGCAGTACTTC. Amino acids: CASSLRGRTSYEQYF.

The rearrangement joins TRBV5-1 to TRBJ2-1; 8 positions match TRBD2. This CDR3 is built from 17 residues. The germline CDR1 and CDR2 sequences are SGHRS and YFSETQ. V lost 4 bases, J lost 8 bases, and 17 bases stayed unmatched. The CDR3 DNA reads as TGCGCCAGCAGCATCCCCTCGGGGGCGGGAGGAAGGGATGAGCAGTTCTTC. Residues: CASSIPSGAGGRDEQFF.

The gene calls are TRBV7-8 and TRBJ1-1; D is unresolved. The germline CDR1 and CDR2 sequences are SGHVS and FQNEAQ. The CDR3 length is 15 residues. The ends were cut back, 2 bases at V and 1 base at J, with 11 bases in the middle. The CDR3 loop reads CASSLLVGKNTEAFF. Written as DNA, the CDR3 is TGTGCCAGCAGCTTACTGGTGGGCAAGAACACTGAAGCTTTCTTT.

In the case of this clone: The junction departs from germline at one end; a sequencing error may be responsible. This sequence joins TRBV6-4 and TRBJ2-1; 8 bases are a match to TRBD2. Germline assignment: CDR1 MRHNA and CDR2 SNTAGT. The CDR3 runs to 14 residues. This CDR3 is CVSSDGGAHNEQFF. The DNA for the CDR3 is TGTGTCAGCAGTGACGGGGGGGCCCACAATGAGCAGTTCTTC.

The V gene is TRBV6-1, the J gene TRBJ1-2, with D uncertain. Germline assignment: CDR1 MNHNS and CDR2 SASEGT. The V end was cut by 2 bases, the J end by 0 bases, with 10 bases between. The CDR3 covers 15 residues. For the CDR3, the DNA is TGTGCCAGCAGTGAAAGGCCGGGAACTAACTATGGCTACACCTTC. Protein sequence: CASSERPGTNYGYTF.

V usage is TRBV7-8 and J usage is TRBJ2-1; D not certain. The CDR3 has 14 amino acids. CDR1 is SGHVS, CDR2 FQNEAQ, per germline. The germline V and J ends were trimmed by 2 bases and 6 bases, with 11 bases remaining between them. The CDR3 DNA reads as TGTGCCAGCAGCTTAATGGCCGACCCCAATGAGCAGTTCTTC. This translates into CASSLMADPNEQFF.

The V and J genes are TRBV19 and TRBJ2-1, with no clear D. Germline loops: CDR1 LNHDA, CDR2 SQIVND (reference sequence). This CDR3 comprises 14 residues. V was clipped by 3 bases and J by 0 bases, with 6 bases between them. As DNA, the CDR3 is TGTGCCAGTAGTATTGCATACTCCTACAATGAGCAGTTCTTC. It encodes CASSIAYSYNEQFF.

The chain has TRBV2 and TRBJ1-1; D perhaps matches TRBD1 (6 bases). CDR3 length: 15 amino acids. Germline-derived CDR1 and CDR2 are SNHLY and FYNNEI. The germline V and J ends were trimmed by 6 bases and 4 bases, with 18 bases remaining between them. The CDR3, as DNA: TGTGCCAGCAGCGAAAGGGGGGCTCGACCCACTGAAGCTTTCTTT. Translation: CASSERGARPTEAFF.